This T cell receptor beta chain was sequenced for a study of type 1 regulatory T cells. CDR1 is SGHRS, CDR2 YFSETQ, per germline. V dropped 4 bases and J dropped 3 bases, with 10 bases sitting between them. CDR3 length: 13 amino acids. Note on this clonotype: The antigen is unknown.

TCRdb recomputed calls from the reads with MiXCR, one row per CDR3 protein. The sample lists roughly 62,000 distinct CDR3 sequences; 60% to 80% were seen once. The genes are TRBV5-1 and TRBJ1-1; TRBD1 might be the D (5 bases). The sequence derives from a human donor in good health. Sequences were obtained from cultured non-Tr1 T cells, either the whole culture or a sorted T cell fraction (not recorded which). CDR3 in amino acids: CASSGTGDTEAFF. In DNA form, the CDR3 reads TGCGCCAGCAGCGGGACGGGGGACACTGAAGCTTTCTTT.